This entry lists 21 T cell receptor beta chains sequenced from one sample in a study of T-cell memory formation after mild COVID-19. TCRdb independently ran MiXCR on the 5' RACE reads; one entry per CDR3 protein. The sample includes 45,000 to 55,000 distinct CDR3 sequences, approximately 8% of them seen just once. The sequencing input was PBMCs or a T cell subset sorted from them (not recorded which). These receptors were obtained from a man between 18 and 29 years old who had mild COVID-19 (a few samples of this study predate the infection). Cell type and time point are not known.

This chain links TRBV4-1 with TRBJ2-3; no clear D gene. This CDR3 spans 16 amino acids. With 0 bases removed from V and 0 bases from J, the gap between germline ends came to 10 bases. Germline loops: CDR1 MGHRA, CDR2 YSYEKL. CDR3 bases: TGCGCCAGCAGCCAAGAGACATCTCCTAGCACAGATACGCAGTATTTT. Protein: CASSQETSPSTDTQYF.

This chain links TRBV12-3 or TRBV12-4 with TRBJ1-2; D unclear. The V end was cut by 8 bases, the J end by 7 bases, with 17 bases between. CDR3 size: 13 residues. The CDR3 DNA reads TGTGCCAGCTCGGCAGGCTGGAGCGGTGGCTACACCTTC. It translates to CASSAGWSGGYTF.

This clonotype was observed a few times. The rearrangement joins TRBV7-8 to TRBJ2-1, with 8 bases fitting TRBD2. This CDR3 region has 15 residues. CDR1 is SGHVS, CDR2 FQNEAQ, per germline. V was clipped by 1 base and J by 3 bases; unmatched bases: 2. This CDR3 reads CASSLVSGGYNEQFF. The CDR3 DNA reads as TGTGCCAGCAGCTTAGTGAGCGGGGGCTACAATGAGCAGTTCTTC.

The sample holds a few counts of this clonotype. The rearrangement uses TRBV20-1 and TRBJ1-2, with 8 positions matching TRBD1. Germline lookup yields CDR1 DFQATT and CDR2 SNEGSKA (reference sequence). Germline trimming cut 2 bases from V and 2 bases from J; bases unmatched to any gene: 7. This CDR3 is 15 amino acids long. CDR3 amino acids: CSARTDRGLNYGYTF. CDR3 nucleotide sequence: TGCAGTGCTAGAACCGACAGGGGCCTAAACTATGGCTACACCTTC.

The rearrangement links TRBV5-6 to TRBJ1-2; 9 bases are shared with TRBD1. CDR1 SGHDT and CDR2 YYEEEE come from the germline V gene. This CDR3 region has 15 residues. The V segment lost 4 bases and the J segment 2 bases; nucleotides outside the gene matches: 6. The CDR3 reads CASSPLGTGNYGYTF. In DNA, the CDR3 is TGTGCCAGCAGCCCGCTAGGGACAGGGAACTATGGCTACACCTTC.

Only one count was recorded for this clonotype. The chain is built from TRBV6-5 and TRBJ1-1; D call uncertain. In germline, CDR1 is MNHEY, CDR2 SVGAGI. The CDR3 totals 13 residues. Trimming took off 2 bases at V and 1 base at J, with 5 bases between the two ends. The CDR3 nucleotides read TGTGCCAGCAGTTACGCACCGAACACTGAAGCTTTCTTT. It translates to CASSYAPNTEAFF.

This clonotype appeared many times. This chain connects TRBV6-2 or TRBV6-3 to TRBJ2-7, with a possible D match to TRBD1 (6 bases). The CDR3 is 13 residues long. Trimming removed 7 bases from V and 2 bases from J, with 12 bases in between. Germline assignment: CDR1 MNHEY and CDR2 SVGEGT. The CDR3, as DNA: TGTGCCAGCAACTTGGACAGCCCCTACGAGCAGTACTTC. Translation: CASNLDSPYEQYF.

This clonotype showed up just a few times. J is TRBJ1-2 and V is TRBV11-1, with D possibly TRBD1 on 6 matching bases. This CDR3 comprises 15 residues. Germline V gene lookup returns CDR1 SGHAT and CDR2 FQDESV (reference sequence). Trimming stripped 4 bases from V and 0 bases from J, with 12 bases between. The CDR3 DNA is TGTGCCAGCAGCTCCCTCAGGGACACTAACTATGGCTACACCTTC. Protein product: CASSSLRDTNYGYTF.

This clonotype was found many times. The rearrangement uses TRBV7-8 and TRBJ2-5, with 7 positions matching TRBD2. The CDR3 has 14 residues. Germline CDR1 and CDR2: SGHVS and FQNEAQ. V shed 10 bases, J shed 5 bases, and the junction held 13 bases outside the gene matches. The CDR3 reads CATQARNGGETQYF. CDR3 coding DNA: TGTGCCACTCAGGCGAGAAACGGGGGGGAGACCCAGTACTTC.

There are a few counts of this clonotype. V and J are TRBV19 and TRBJ1-5; a weak D match, TRBD1 (5 bases). The CDR3 covers 16 residues. V was shortened by 6 bases and J by 7 bases, with 22 bases between the two germline ends. The germline CDR1 and CDR2 sequences are LNHDA and SQIVND (reference sequence). CDR3 amino acids: CASSLDSAGGKQPQHF. The CDR3 DNA reads TGTGCCAGTAGCCTCGATTCCGCCGGGGGAAAACAGCCCCAGCATTTT.

This chain connects TRBV11-2 to TRBJ2-3; unclear D gene. The CDR3 sequence is 12 residues long. Trimming took 5 bases from V and 5 from J, leaving 8 bases between them. CDR1 is SGHAT, CDR2 FQNNGV, per germline. The chain's CDR3 is CASSLLVDTQYF. CDR3 coding DNA: TGTGCCAGCAGCCTCCTAGTAGATACGCAGTATTTT.

The chain couples TRBV19 to TRBJ2-5; tentatively, D is TRBD1 (6 bases). Between the trimmed V and J ends, which lost 4 bases and 2 bases, there was a span of 17 bases. Germline-derived CDR1 and CDR2 are LNHDA and SQIVND (reference sequence). The CDR3 loop spans 16 amino acids. The CDR3 sequence: CASSKRQGRLQETQYF. CDR3 DNA: TGTGCCAGTAGTAAGAGGCAGGGGCGGCTTCAAGAGACCCAGTACTTC.

The chain joins TRBV2 to TRBJ1-2; D is undetermined. The germline V and J ends were trimmed by 6 bases and 0 bases, with 11 bases remaining between them. The V gene's germline CDR1 is SNHLY and CDR2 FYNNEI. This CDR3 contains 14 residues. This CDR3 reads CASSPEGANYGYTF. CDR3 DNA sequence: TGTGCCAGCAGCCCCGAAGGCGCTAACTATGGCTACACCTTC.

The gene calls are TRBV20-1 and TRBJ1-1, with no clear D. Trimming pared 0 bases from V and 0 bases from J, leaving 2 bases between. Germline CDR1 reads DFQATT; CDR2 reads SNEGSKA (reference sequence). This CDR3 is built from 12 residues. CDR3 sequence reads: CSARELNTEAFF. DNA of the CDR3: TGCAGTGCTAGAGAATTGAACACTGAAGCTTTCTTT.

This clonotype has just a few counts. This rearrangement joins TRBV6-6 to TRBJ1-3, with a tentative D call TRBD1 (6 bases). Between the trimmed V and J ends, which lost 6 bases and 10 bases, there was a span of 25 bases. CDR1 is MNHNY and CDR2 is SVGAGI in the germline V gene (reference sequence). This CDR3 spans 16 amino acids. The CDR3 nucleotides are TGTGCCAGCAGCGCGACGGACAGACGGCGAATAGTGACCATATATTTT. It translates to CASSATDRRRIVTIYF.

In this sample, this clonotype turned up once. The chain is built from TRBV6-5 and TRBJ1-3, with D maybe TRBD1 (6 bases). Per the germline V gene, CDR1 is MNHEY and CDR2 is SVGAGI. The CDR3 totals 14 residues. V shed 4 bases and J shed 6 bases, with 13 bases lying between them. The CDR3 reads CASSFPGAENTIYF. As DNA, the CDR3 is TGTGCCAGCAGTTTCCCAGGGGCTGAAAACACCATATATTTT.

The chain employs TRBV24-1 and TRBJ2-3; D may be TRBD2 (5 bases). Trimming took off 0 bases at V and 4 bases at J, with 10 bases between the two ends. This CDR3 spans 15 amino acids. The germline gives CDR1 KGHDR, CDR2 SFDVKD. CDR3: CATSDLRTAADTQYF. CDR3 sequence (DNA): TGTGCCACCAGTGATTTGAGGACTGCGGCAGATACGCAGTATTTT.

This clonotype was seen repeatedly, ten times or more. V is TRBV7-2 and J is TRBJ2-7; TRBD2 matches 11 bases. V lost 2 bases, J lost 0 bases, and 3 bases stayed unmatched. CDR3 size: 16 residues. From germline, CDR1 is SGHTA and CDR2 FQGNSA. The CDR3 loop is CASSLSGLAVSYEQYF. The CDR3 nucleotides read TGTGCCAGCAGCTTATCGGGACTAGCGGTCTCCTACGAGCAGTACTTC.

The chain carries TRBV6-1 and TRBJ2-7; 8 positions match TRBD1. After removal of 2 bases from V and 4 bases from J, the junction contained 4 bases not matched to a gene. In germline, CDR1 is MNHNS, CDR2 SASEGT. CDR3 size: 14 residues. DNA for the CDR3: TGTGCCAGCAGTGAACCGACAGGGGTTTACGAGCAGTACTTC. Translating it yields CASSEPTGVYEQYF.

The table lists this clonotype with many counts. This chain joins TRBV5-1 and TRBJ2-3, with 9 bases that match TRBD1. The ends lost 4 bases at V and 2 bases at J; junction bases unmatched: 5. Germline V gives CDR1 SGHRS, CDR2 YFSETQ. The CDR3 sequence is 15 residues long. In DNA, the CDR3 is TGCGCCAGCAGCGCCGGGACAGGGTTCACAGATACGCAGTATTTT. The encoded protein is CASSAGTGFTDTQYF.

This clonotype was detected a few times. V usage is TRBV28 and J usage is TRBJ2-1, with D tentatively TRBD2 (5 bases). This CDR3 has 14 residues. V dropped 6 bases and J dropped 6 bases, with 15 bases sitting between them. Looked up from germline, CDR1 is MDHEN and CDR2 is SYDVKM. The CDR3 DNA is TGTGCCAGCAGGGACTCAAACCCGCCCAATGAGCAGTTCTTC. It codes for CASRDSNPPNEQFF.